This T cell receptor (beta chain) was sequenced during a study of PD-1 blockade in classical Hodgkin lymphoma. The trim removed 2 bases at V and 9 bases at J, leaving 9 bases unmatched. This CDR3 spans 15 amino acids. Looked up from germline, CDR1 is LNHDA and CDR2 is SQIVND (reference sequence). The table came from immunoSEQ multiplex PCR; TCRdb's copy has only in-frame clones and leaves some out. The sample consists of about 20,000 clones, approximately 84% of them appearing once. This sample's time point: cycle 4 day 1 (C4D1), after 6 weeks of nivolumab. There was relapse after autologous stem cell transplantation in every patient, and there was variation in brentuximab vedotin exposure. Magnetic negative selection isolated CD8+ T cells from thawed PBMCs.

Sample: CD8+ T cells from blood, taken before the fourth cycle of nivolumab. The receptor was isolated from a human donor with classical Hodgkin lymphoma. J is TRBJ2-3 and V is TRBV19, with 9 bases lining up with TRBD2. The CDR3 DNA sequence: TGTGCCAGTAGTATACTTCGGGCTAGCGGGGAAACGCAGTATTTT. It encodes CASSILRASGETQYF.